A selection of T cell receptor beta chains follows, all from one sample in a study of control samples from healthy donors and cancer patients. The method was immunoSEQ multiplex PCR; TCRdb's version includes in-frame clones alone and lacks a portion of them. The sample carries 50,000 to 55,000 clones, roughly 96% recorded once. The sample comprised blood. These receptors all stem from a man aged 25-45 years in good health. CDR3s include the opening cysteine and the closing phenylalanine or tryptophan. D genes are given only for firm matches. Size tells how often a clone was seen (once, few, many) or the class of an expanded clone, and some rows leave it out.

CASSQDNRRNSPLHF TGTGCCAGCAGCCAAGATAACAGACGTAATTCACCCCTCCACTTT NA TRBV3-1/TRBV3-2 NA TRBJ1-6
CARPAGSPHEQFF TGTGCCAGACCGGCGGGGAGCCCCCATGAGCAGTTCTTC once TRBV21-1 NA TRBJ2-1
CASSYSTSGDTQYF TGTGCCAGCAGTTACTCGACTAGCGGAGATACGCAGTATTTT once TRBV6-5 TRBD2 TRBJ2-3
CAWSMWGQNYEQYF TGTGCCTGGAGTATGTGGGGACAGAACTACGAGCAGTACTTC NA TRBV30 TRBD1 TRBJ2-7
CASSLIQGAHEQYF TGTGCCAGCAGCTTAATACAGGGGGCTCACGAGCAGTACTTC NA TRBV7-8 TRBD1 TRBJ2-7
CASSQTAGTSYEQYF TGTGCCAGCAGTCAAACCGCGGGGACTAGTTACGAGCAGTACTTC NA TRBV27 TRBD2 TRBJ2-7
CASSPAGRPTEAFF TGTGCCAGCAGCCCAGCGGGGCGGCCGACTGAAGCTTTCTTT NA TRBV5-5 NA TRBJ1-1
CASARDGAYEQYF TGTGCTAGTGCTCGGGACGGGGCCTACGAGCAGTACTTC NA TRBV12-5 NA TRBJ2-7
CASGLQWQEAADEQFF TGTGCTAGTGGTTTGCAATGGCAGGAAGCGGCCGATGAGCAGTTCTTC NA TRBV12-5 NA TRBJ2-1
CASSIAGANEQYF TGTGCCAGTAGTATAGCGGGAGCTAACGAGCAGTACTTC NA TRBV19 NA TRBJ2-7
CASSLNSGLSTDTQYF TGTGCCAGCAGCTTAAATAGCGGACTAAGCACAGATACGCAGTATTTT NA TRBV7-2 NA TRBJ2-3
CASSLIPNNEQFF TGTGCCAGCAGTTTAATCCCAAACAATGAGCAGTTCTTC once TRBV12-3/TRBV12-4 NA TRBJ2-1
CASSSWTSQPYEQYF TGTGCCAGCAGTTCATGGACGTCACAACCCTACGAGCAGTACTTC NA TRBV28 NA TRBJ2-7
CASSLGQRVVVGYGYTF TGTGCCAGCAGCTTGGGACAGAGGGTGGTTGTTGGCTATGGCTACACCTTC NA TRBV5-6 NA TRBJ1-2
CATKPGETQYF TGTGCCACCAAACCGGGGGAGACCCAGTACTTC NA TRBV2 NA TRBJ2-5
CASSLSGIGNTEAFF TGTGCCAGCAGTCTATCAGGGATCGGGAACACTGAAGCTTTCTTT NA TRBV6-5 NA TRBJ1-1
CASSQYRTSGRKLYNEQFF TGTGCCAGCAGCCAATACCGGACTAGCGGACGAAAACTTTACAATGAGCAGTTCTTC NA TRBV14 TRBD2 TRBJ2-1
CASRSDYNGYTF TGCGCCAGCAGATCAGATTACAATGGCTACACCTTC once TRBV5-1 NA TRBJ1-2
CASSQGTGLSGNTIYF TGTGCCAGCAGCCAGGGGACAGGGCTCTCTGGAAACACCATATATTTT NA TRBV3-1/TRBV3-2 TRBD1 TRBJ1-3
CASSLRVLAGVGDTQYF TGTGCCAGCAGCTTAAGAGTACTAGCGGGAGTAGGAGATACGCAGTATTTT NA TRBV7-3 TRBD2 TRBJ2-3
CAWGDSGNYGYTF TGTGCCTGGGGGGACAGTGGGAACTATGGCTACACCTTC NA TRBV30 TRBD1 TRBJ1-2
CASKTSGRASNEQFF TGTGCCAGCAAAACTAGCGGGAGGGCATCCAATGAGCAGTTCTTC NA TRBV6-5 TRBD2 TRBJ2-1
CASSHHGQGNQPQHF TGTGCCAGCAGTCACCACGGACAGGGGAATCAGCCCCAGCATTTT NA TRBV6-5 TRBD1 TRBJ1-5
CASSDPGPGEKLFF TGTGCCAGCAGTGACCCCGGGCCGGGTGAAAAACTGTTTTTT NA TRBV25-1 NA TRBJ1-4
CASSPPSYNEQFF TGTGCCAGCAGCCCTCCGAGTTACAATGAGCAGTTCTTC NA TRBV14 NA TRBJ2-1
CASGHRSGYGYTF TGTGCCAGTGGACACAGGAGCGGCTATGGCTACACCTTC NA TRBV2 NA TRBJ1-2
CATSDPGTGSDTQYF TGTGCCACCAGTGATCCGGGGACAGGGTCAGATACGCAGTATTTT NA TRBV24-1 TRBD1 TRBJ2-3
CASSDSPNTEAFF TGTGCCAGCAGTGACAGCCCGAACACTGAAGCTTTCTTT NA TRBV6-4 NA TRBJ1-1
CASSSGRGAYNEQFF TGCGCCAGCAGCTCCGGTCGGGGAGCCTACAATGAGCAGTTCTTC NA TRBV5-1 NA TRBJ2-1
CASSLVVGELFF TGTGCCAGCAGCTTGGTAGTCGGGGAGCTGTTTTTT NA TRBV5-4 NA TRBJ2-2
CASSLEDYGYTF TGTGCCAGCAGTTTGGAGGACTATGGCTACACCTTC NA TRBV27 NA TRBJ1-2
CASRPSDREGETQYF TGTGCCAGCAGACCGTCGGACAGGGAGGGGGAGACCCAGTACTTC few TRBV11-2 NA TRBJ2-5
CASSSVDRGDTEAFF TGTGCCAGCAGCTCGGTGGACAGGGGCGACACTGAAGCTTTCTTT NA TRBV5-6 TRBD1 TRBJ1-1
CASSFGTSGEQYF TGTGCCAGCTCATTCGGGACTAGCGGCGAGCAGTACTTC NA TRBV18 TRBD2 TRBJ2-7
CASSFREAGELFF TGTGCCAGCAGCTTCAGGGAGGCCGGGGAGCTGTTTTTT NA TRBV5-4 NA TRBJ2-2
CASSVGRVYEQYF TGTGCCAGCTCAGTAGGACGGGTCTACGAGCAGTACTTC NA TRBV18 NA TRBJ2-7
CASSPGRPGANVLTF TGTGCCAGCAGTCCGGGGAGACCTGGGGCCAACGTCCTGACTTTC NA TRBV6-5 NA TRBJ2-6
CASSEYPGQGIGETQYF TGTGCCAGCAGTGAATATCCGGGACAGGGTATAGGGGAGACCCAGTACTTC NA TRBV25-1 TRBD1 TRBJ2-5
CASSLPGQGMGEAFF TGTGCCAGCAGCCTCCCGGGACAGGGGATGGGTGAAGCTTTCTTT NA TRBV11-2 TRBD1 TRBJ1-1
CASSQGEGSGANVLTF TGCGCCAGCAGCCAAGGGGAGGGATCTGGGGCCAACGTCCTGACTTTC NA TRBV4-3 TRBD2 TRBJ2-6